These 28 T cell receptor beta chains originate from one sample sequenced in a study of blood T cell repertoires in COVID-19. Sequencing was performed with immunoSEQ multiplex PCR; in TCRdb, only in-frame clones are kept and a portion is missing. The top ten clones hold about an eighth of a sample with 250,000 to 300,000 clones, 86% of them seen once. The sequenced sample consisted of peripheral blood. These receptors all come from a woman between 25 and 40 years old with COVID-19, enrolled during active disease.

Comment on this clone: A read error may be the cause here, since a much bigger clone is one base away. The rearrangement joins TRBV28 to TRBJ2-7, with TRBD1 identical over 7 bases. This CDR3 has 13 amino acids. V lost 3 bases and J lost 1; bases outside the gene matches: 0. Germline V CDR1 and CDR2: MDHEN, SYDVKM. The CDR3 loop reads CASSLTGSYEQYF. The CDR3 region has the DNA TGTGCCAGCAGTTTGACAGGGTCCTACGAGCAGTACTTC.

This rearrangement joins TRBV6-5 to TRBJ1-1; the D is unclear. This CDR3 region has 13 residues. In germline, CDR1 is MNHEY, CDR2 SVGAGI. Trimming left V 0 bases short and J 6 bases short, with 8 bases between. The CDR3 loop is CASSYSFGAEAFF. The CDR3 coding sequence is TGTGCCAGCAGTTACTCGTTTGGAGCTGAAGCTTTCTTT.

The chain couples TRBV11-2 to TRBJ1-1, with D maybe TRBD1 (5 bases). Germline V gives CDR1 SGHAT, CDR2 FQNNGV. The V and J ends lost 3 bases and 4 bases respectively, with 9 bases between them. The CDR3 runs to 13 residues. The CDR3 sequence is CASSFQGGTEAFF. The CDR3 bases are TGTGCCAGCAGCTTCCAGGGTGGCACTGAAGCTTTCTTT.

The CDR3, as DNA: TGTGCCAGCAGCTCGCCGGGTCTGGGACAGGGGCCATACGGCTACACCTTC. Protein: CASSSPGLGQGPYGYTF. The chain couples TRBV5-6 to TRBJ1-2, with 10 nucleotides matching TRBD1. The trim removed 3 bases at V and 8 bases at J, leaving 16 bases unmatched. CDR1 and CDR2 (germline): SGHDT, YYEEEE. The CDR3 has 17 residues.

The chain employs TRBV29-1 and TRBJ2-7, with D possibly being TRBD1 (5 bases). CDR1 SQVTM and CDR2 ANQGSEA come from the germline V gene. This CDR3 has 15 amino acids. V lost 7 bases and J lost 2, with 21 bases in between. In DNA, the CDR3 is TGCAGCGCGCGACCTCTGACAGCTATTGCCTACGAGCAGTACTTC. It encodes CSARPLTAIAYEQYF.

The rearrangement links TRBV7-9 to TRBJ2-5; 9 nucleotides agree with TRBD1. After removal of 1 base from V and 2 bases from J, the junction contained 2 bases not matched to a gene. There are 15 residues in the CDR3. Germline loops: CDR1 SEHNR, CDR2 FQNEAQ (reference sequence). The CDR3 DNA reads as TGTGCCAGCAGCTTAGGGGACAGGGATCAAGAGACCCAGTACTTC. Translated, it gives CASSLGDRDQETQYF.

The CDR3 DNA follows: TGTGCCAGCTCACCACCAAGGGCGGGCTATGGCTACACCTTC. Translating gives CASSPPRAGYGYTF. V gene TRBV18 combines with J gene TRBJ1-2; D gene unclear. This CDR3 is 14 amino acids long. Per germline, CDR1 KGHSH and CDR2 LQKENI. The germline V and J ends were trimmed by 0 bases and 4 bases, with 9 bases remaining between them.

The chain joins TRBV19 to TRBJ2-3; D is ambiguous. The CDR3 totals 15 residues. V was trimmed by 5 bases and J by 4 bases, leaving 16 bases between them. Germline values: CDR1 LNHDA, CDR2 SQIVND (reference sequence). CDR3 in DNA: TGTGCCAGTAGTGCCTATCCTAGTTTCCCAGATACGCAGTATTTT. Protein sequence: CASSAYPSFPDTQYF.

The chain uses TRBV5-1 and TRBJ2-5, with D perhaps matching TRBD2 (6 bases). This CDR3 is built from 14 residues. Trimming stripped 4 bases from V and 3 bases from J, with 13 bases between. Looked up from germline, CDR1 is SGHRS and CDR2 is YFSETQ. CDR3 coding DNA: TGCGCCAGCAGCCTTAGGGGCGGGGAAGAGACCCAGTACTTC. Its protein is CASSLRGGEETQYF.

The CDR3 DNA reads as TGTGCCAGCAGCCTCACTCGGGGGGAGCTGTTTTTT. Protein sequence: CASSLTRGELFF. The chain couples TRBV3-1 (or the pseudogene TRBV3-2) to TRBJ2-2; D remains ambiguous. Trimming shortened V by 4 bases and J by 8 bases, and 8 bases separated the two germline ends. This CDR3 has 12 amino acids. The germline V gene encodes CDR1 LGHDT and CDR2 YNNKEL (reference sequence).

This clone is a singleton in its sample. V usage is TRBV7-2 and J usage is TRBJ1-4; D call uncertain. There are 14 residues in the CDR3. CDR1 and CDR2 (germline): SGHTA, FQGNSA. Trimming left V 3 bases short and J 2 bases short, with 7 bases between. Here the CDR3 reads CASSLSRTNEKLFF. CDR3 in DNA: TGTGCCAGCAGCTTGAGCAGGACTAATGAAAAACTGTTTTTT. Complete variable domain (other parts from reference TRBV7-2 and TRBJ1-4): GAGVSQSPSNKVTEKGKDVELRCDPISGHTALYWYRQSLGQGLEFLIYFQGNSAPDKSGLPSDRFSAERTGGSVSTLTIQRTQQEDSAVYLCASSLSRTNEKLFFGSGTQLSVL.

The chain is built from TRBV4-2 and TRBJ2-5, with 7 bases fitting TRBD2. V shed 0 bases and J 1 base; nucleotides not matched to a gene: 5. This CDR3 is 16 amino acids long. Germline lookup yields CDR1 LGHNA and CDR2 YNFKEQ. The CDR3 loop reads CASSQDTSSGQETQYF. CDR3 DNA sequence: TGTGCCAGCAGCCAAGATACTTCTAGCGGCCAAGAGACCCAGTACTTC.

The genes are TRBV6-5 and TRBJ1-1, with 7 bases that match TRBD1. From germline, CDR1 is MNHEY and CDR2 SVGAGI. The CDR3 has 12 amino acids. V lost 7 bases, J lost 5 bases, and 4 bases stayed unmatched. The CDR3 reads CASKYRGTEAFF. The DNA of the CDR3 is TGTGCCAGCAAATACAGGGGAACTGAAGCTTTCTTT.

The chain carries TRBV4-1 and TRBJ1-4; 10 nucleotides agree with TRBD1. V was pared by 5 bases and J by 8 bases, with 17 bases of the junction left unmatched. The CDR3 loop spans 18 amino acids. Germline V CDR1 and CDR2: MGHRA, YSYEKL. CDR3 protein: CASSVSYARTGGNEKLFF. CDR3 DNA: TGCGCCAGCAGCGTGTCATACGCAAGGACAGGGGGAAACGAAAAACTGTTTTTT.

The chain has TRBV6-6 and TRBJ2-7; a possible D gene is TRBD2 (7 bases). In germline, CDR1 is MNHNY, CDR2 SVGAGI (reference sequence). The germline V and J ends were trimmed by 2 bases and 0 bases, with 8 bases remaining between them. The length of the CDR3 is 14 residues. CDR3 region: CASSYGGASYEQYF. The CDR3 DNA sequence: TGTGCCAGCAGTTACGGGGGGGCCTCCTACGAGCAGTACTTC.

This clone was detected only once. CDR3 sequence reads: CASSGGLPQEQYF. CDR3 in DNA: TGCGCCAGCAGCGGGGGACTCCCTCAGGAGCAGTACTTC. The genes are TRBV5-1 and TRBJ2-7; maybe TRBD2 (6 bases). The germline CDR1 and CDR2 sequences are SGHRS and YFSETQ. This CDR3 has 13 amino acids. Trimming pared 4 bases from V and 7 bases from J, leaving 15 bases between.

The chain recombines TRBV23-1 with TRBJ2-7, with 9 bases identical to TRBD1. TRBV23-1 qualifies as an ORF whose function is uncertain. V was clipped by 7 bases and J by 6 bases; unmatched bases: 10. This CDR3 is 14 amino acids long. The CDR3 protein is CASTRDRAPIEQYF. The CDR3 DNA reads TGCGCCAGCACCCGGGACAGGGCACCAATCGAGCAGTACTTC.

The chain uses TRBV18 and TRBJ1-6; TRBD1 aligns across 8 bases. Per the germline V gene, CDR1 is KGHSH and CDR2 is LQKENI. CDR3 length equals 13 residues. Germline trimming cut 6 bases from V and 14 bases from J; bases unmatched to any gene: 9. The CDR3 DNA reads TGTGCCAGCTCGTCAGGGGGCCGGGCGACCCTCCACTTT. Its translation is CASSSGGRATLHF. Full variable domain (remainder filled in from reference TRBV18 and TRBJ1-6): NAGVMQNPRHLVRRRGQEARLRCSPMKGHSHVYWYRQLPEEGLKFMVYLQKENIIDESGMPKERFSAEFPKEGPSILRIQQVVRGDSAAYFCASSSGGRATLHFGNGTRLTVT.

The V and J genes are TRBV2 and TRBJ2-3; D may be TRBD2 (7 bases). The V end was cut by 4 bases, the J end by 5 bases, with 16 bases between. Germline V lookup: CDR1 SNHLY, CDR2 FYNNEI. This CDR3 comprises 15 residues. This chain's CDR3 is CASSVLGGPIDTQYF. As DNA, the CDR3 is TGTGCCAGCAGTGTGTTGGGGGGGCCCATAGATACGCAGTATTTT.

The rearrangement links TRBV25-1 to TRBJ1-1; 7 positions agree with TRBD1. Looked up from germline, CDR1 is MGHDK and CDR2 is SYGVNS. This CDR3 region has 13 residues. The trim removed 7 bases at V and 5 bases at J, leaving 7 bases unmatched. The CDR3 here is CASTAGGRTEAFF. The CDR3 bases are TGTGCCAGCACCGCAGGGGGACGGACTGAAGCTTTCTTT.

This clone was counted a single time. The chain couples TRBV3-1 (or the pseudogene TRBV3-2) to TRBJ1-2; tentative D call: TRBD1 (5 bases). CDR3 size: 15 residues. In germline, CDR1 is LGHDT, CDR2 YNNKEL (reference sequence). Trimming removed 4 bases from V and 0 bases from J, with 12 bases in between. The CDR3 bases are TGTGCCAGCAGCCTACTGGGGCAGGCTAACTATGGCTACACCTTC. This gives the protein CASSLLGQANYGYTF.

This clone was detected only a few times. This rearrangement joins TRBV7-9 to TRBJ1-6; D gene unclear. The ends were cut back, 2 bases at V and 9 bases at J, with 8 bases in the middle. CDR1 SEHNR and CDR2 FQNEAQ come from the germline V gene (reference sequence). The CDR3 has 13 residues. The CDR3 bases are TGTGCCAGCAGCTTACAGGAAGCTTCACCCCTCCACTTT. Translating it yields CASSLQEASPLHF.

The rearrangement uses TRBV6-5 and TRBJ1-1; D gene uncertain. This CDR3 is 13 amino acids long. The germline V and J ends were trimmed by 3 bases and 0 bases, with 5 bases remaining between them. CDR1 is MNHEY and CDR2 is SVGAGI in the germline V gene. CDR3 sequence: CASSYTMNTEAFF. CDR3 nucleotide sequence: TGTGCCAGCAGTTATACTATGAACACTGAAGCTTTCTTT.

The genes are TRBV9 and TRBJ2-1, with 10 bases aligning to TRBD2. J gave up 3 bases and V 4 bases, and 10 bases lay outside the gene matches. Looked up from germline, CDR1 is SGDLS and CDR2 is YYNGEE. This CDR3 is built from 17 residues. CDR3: CASSYSGAGGIYNEQFF. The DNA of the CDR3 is TGTGCCAGCAGCTACTCAGGAGCGGGGGGGATCTACAATGAGCAGTTCTTC.

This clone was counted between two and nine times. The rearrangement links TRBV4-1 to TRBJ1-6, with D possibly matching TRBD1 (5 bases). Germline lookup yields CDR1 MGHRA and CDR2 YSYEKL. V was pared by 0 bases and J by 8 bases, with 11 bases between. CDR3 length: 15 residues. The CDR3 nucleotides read TGCGCCAGCAGCCAAGATTGGGGAGGGGATTCACCCCTCCACTTT. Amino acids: CASSQDWGGDSPLHF.

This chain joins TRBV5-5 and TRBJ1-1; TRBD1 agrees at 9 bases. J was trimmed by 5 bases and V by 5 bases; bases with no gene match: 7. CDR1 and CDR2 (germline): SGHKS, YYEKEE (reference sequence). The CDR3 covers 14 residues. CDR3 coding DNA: TGTGCCAGCAGATCCGGGACAGGGTTGACTGAAGCTTTCTTT. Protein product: CASRSGTGLTEAFF.

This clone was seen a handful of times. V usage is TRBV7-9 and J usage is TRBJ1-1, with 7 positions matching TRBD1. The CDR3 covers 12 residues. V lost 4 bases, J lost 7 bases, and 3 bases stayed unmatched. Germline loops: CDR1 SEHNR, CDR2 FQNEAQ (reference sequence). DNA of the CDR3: TGTGCCAGCAGCTCCGGGACAGTTGAAGCTTTCTTT. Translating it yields CASSSGTVEAFF.

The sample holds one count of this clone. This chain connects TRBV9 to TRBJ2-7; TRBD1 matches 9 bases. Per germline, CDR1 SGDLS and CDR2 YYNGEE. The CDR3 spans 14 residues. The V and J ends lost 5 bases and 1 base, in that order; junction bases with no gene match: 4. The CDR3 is CASRGDRESYEQYF. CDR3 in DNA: TGTGCCAGCAGAGGGGACAGGGAATCCTACGAGCAGTACTTC.